This T cell receptor (beta chain) emerged from a study of cytomegalovirus exposure and HLA in healthy donors. Study at large: The early release's HLA-typed donors yielded 70 million to 85 million unique TCRs.

This clone was recorded only once. Its antigen is unidentified. The PCR made use of 60 Vbeta and 13 Jbeta primers. Repertoires were generated with immunoSEQ multiplex PCR, while TCRdb's copy carries only in-frame clones and drops some. The top ten hold less than 20% of the sample, which has approximately 200,000 clones, 60% to 85% seen once. The V gene end was trimmed by 4 bases and the J gene end by 4 bases; junction bases not matched to a gene: 7. From germline, CDR1 is SGDLS and CDR2 YYNGEE. The length of the CDR3 is 15 residues. Regarding the study as a whole: Prediction of most subjects' HLA-A and HLA-B alleles by TCR beta sequences was reportedly accurate. Analysis performed later found more than 15,000 TCR beta sequences associated with HLA alleles at 0.05 false discovery rate. Several of the most significant clusters were apparently associated with common viral pathogens in a later analysis.

This chain links TRBV9 with TRBJ2-1, with TRBD2 matching over 8 bases. What was sequenced was PBMCs. The receptor was isolated from a man aged 35 to 55 in good health and CMV-seronegative. DNA for the CDR3: TGTGCCAGCAGCTCCTTGCGGGGGGATTACAATGAGCAGTTCTTC. This translates into CASSSLRGDYNEQFF.